These 4 T cell receptor beta chains were all obtained from the same sample, sequenced in a study of blood T cell repertoires in COVID-19. The protocol was immunoSEQ multiplex PCR, while the TCRdb copy is restricted to in-frame clones and leaves out a portion. The sample consists of about 500,000 clones, 85% to 90% of them appearing once. The specimen was peripheral blood. The receptors shown here come from a woman in her 50s with COVID-19, enrolled during active disease.

The V gene is TRBV5-8, the J gene TRBJ2-2, with D perhaps TRBD1 (5 bases). The V end was cut by 7 bases, the J end by 1 base, with 11 bases between. The CDR3 length is 14 residues. The germline CDR1 and CDR2 sequences are SGHTS and YDEGEE. CDR3 loop: CASSRQRNTGELFF. The CDR3, as DNA: TGTGCCAGCTCCAGACAGAGGAACACCGGGGAGCTGTTTTTT.

The chain links TRBV9 to TRBJ1-2; TRBD1 agrees at 8 bases. The germline gives CDR1 SGDLS, CDR2 YYNGEE. V trimming: 4 bases; J trimming: 2 bases; junction bases outside the gene matches: 10. The CDR3 runs to 16 residues. The CDR3 DNA reads TGTGCCAGCAGCCGCCGGGACAGGCTAATGAACTATGGCTACACCTTC. It is translated as CASSRRDRLMNYGYTF. Drawing the rest from reference TRBV9 and TRBJ1-2, the complete variable domain is DSGVTQTPKHLITATGQRVTLRCSPRSGDLSVYWYQQSLDQGLQFLIQYYNGEERAKGNILERFSAQQFPDLHSELNLSSLELGDSALYFCASSRRDRLMNYGYTFGSGTRLTVV.

The rearrangement joins TRBV3-1 (or the pseudogene TRBV3-2) to TRBJ2-2; 13 bases fit TRBD2. Germline V lookup: CDR1 LGHDT, CDR2 YNNKEL (reference sequence). The V gene end was trimmed by 1 base and the J gene end by 5 bases; junction bases not matched to a gene: 13. CDR3 size: 20 residues. The CDR3 bases are TGTGCCAGCAGCCAAGGACTAGCGGGGGGCCCCATGCTTGGGACCGGGGAGCTGTTTTTT. Translated: CASSQGLAGGPMLGTGELFF.

The CDR3 reads CASSLEGGANYGYTF. The CDR3 DNA is TGCGCCAGCAGCTTAGAAGGAGGGGCTAACTATGGCTACACCTTC. This rearrangement joins TRBV5-1 to TRBJ1-2, with a possible D match to TRBD1 (5 bases). The germline CDR1 and CDR2 sequences are SGHRS and YFSETQ. This CDR3 has 15 amino acids. V was trimmed by 2 bases and J by 0 bases, leaving 11 bases between them.